This T cell receptor (beta chain) was sequenced for a study of cytomegalovirus exposure and HLA in healthy donors. Regarding the study as a whole: Among TCR sequences, most were rare, though some public TCRs appeared in many donors.

PCR employed 60 Vbeta and 13 Jbeta primers. Sequencing was performed with immunoSEQ multiplex PCR; in TCRdb, only in-frame clones are kept and a portion is missing. The repertoire holds 100,000 to 150,000 clones, with around 77% as singletons. As concerns this clone: Its antigen is as yet unknown.

CDR1 MNHEY and CDR2 SVGAGI come from the germline V gene. Trimming left V 7 bases short and J 3 bases short, with 16 bases between. The CDR3 is 14 amino acids. V is TRBV6-5 and J is TRBJ2-7; weak D call: TRBD2 (6 bases). This receptor was taken from a woman aged 60-70 years in good health and CMV-seronegative. Sequencing used PBMCs. The CDR3: CASNPGTSRYEQYF. Here the CDR3 DNA reads TGTGCCAGCAACCCCGGGACTTCCCGCTACGAGCAGTACTTC.